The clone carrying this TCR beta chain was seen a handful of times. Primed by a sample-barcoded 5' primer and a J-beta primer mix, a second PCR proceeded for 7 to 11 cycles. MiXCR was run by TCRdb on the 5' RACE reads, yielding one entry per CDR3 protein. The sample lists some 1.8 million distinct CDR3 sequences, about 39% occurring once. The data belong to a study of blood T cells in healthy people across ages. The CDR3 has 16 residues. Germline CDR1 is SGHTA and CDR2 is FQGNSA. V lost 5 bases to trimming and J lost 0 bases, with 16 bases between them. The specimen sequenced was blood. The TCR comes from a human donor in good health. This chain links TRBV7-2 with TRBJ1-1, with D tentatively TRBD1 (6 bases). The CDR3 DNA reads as TGTGCCAGCAGCCTCCAGGACAGCCGCATGAACACTGAAGCTTTCTTT. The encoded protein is CASSLQDSRMNTEAFF.